The 20 T cell receptor delta chains listed next were all sequenced from one sample in a study of gamma delta lymphoproliferative disorders and STAT genes. TCRdb re-processed the multiplex PCR reads via CATT. The data hold a few thousand delta-chain clones, with approximately 1.5% observed a single time. PBMCs from patients and controls supplied the genomic DNA for sequencing. The sequenced sample was blood. The receptors derive from a human donor in good health.

This clone was counted between two and nine times. The translation of this DNA and the TCRdb protein of a much larger clone differ at residue 9, probably owing to a read error; the protein shown here is translated from the DNA. The CDR3 protein is CAFLPYGWEIRVSPFPLIF. In DNA, the CDR3 is TGTGCCTTTCTGCCCTACGGCTGGGAGATACGCGTATCCCCCTTTCCCCTCATCTTT. The chain joins TRDV3 to TRDJ1, with D maybe TRDD3 (6 bases). The CDR3 length is 19 residues. V was pared by 2 bases and J by 11 bases, with 39 bases between. In germline, CDR1 is TVYSNPD, CDR2 GDNSRS (reference sequence).

By share, this clone counts as large. Other DNA sequences from this sample encode an identical CDR3 as well. The chain carries TRDV2 and TRDJ3; 9 bases are shared with TRDD3. This CDR3 comprises 21 residues. V gave up 1 base and J gave up 1 base; unmatched junction bases: 13. Germline values: CDR1 GEAIGNYY, CDR2 EKD. CDR3 region: CACDTLLGDSYSSWDTRQMFF. CDR3 bases: TGTGCCTGTGACACGCTACTGGGGGACAGCTACTCATCCTGGGACACCCGACAGATGTTTTTC.

This clone was seen a handful of times. The protein TCRdb gives is from a much larger clone and does not agree with this DNA's translation at residue 4, likely a read error; the protein shown here comes from the DNA. V is TRDV3 and J is TRDJ1; 8 bases line up with TRDD3. The germline V gene has CDR1 TVYSNPD and CDR2 GDNSRS (reference sequence). This CDR3 has 22 amino acids. The trim removed 3 bases at V and 0 bases at J, leaving 30 bases unmatched. CDR3 nucleotides: TGTGCCTTGCTCTATCCTTTGACTGGGGGGCCTCCAATAGAGGAGTACACCGATAAACTCATCTTT. Its translation: CALLYPLTGGPPIEEYTDKLIF.

Comments on this clone: It is likely a read error: a sequence one base away is far more abundant. The identical CDR3 is also encoded by other nucleotide sequences in the sample. V usage is TRDV3 and J usage is TRDJ1, with 10 bases lining up with TRDD3. CDR3 length equals 21 residues. The germline V gene encodes CDR1 TVYSNPD and CDR2 GDNSRS (reference sequence). Trimming at V came to 4 bases and at J to 0 bases, leaving 26 bases not matched to a gene. The CDR3: CASPSGLPPVLGDQNTDKLIF. CDR3 bases: TGTGCCTCTCCCTCCGGCCTTCCACCCGTACTGGGGGATCAAAACACCGATAAACTCATCTTT.

In this sample, this clone turned up a few times. A far larger clone is a single base away, which makes a read error likely. This CDR3 is also generated by other DNA sequences in the sample. The chain carries TRDV2 and TRDJ1; 7 bases are a match to TRDD3. CDR3 length equals 18 residues. Germline V CDR1 and CDR2: GEAIGNYY, EKD. The CDR3 DNA sequence: TGCGCCTGTGACACCGTTTCGGGCCTGGGGGGGTACACCGATAAACTCATCTTT. As protein: CACDTVSGLGGYTDKLIF.

The sample holds a few counts of this clone. This likely traces to a read error, being one base from a far larger clone. Other DNA sequences in this sample translate to the same CDR3. The chain combines TRDV2 with TRDJ1; 8 positions agree with TRDD3. The CDR3 sequence is 17 residues long. The V gene's germline CDR1 is GEAIGNYY and CDR2 EKD. The CDR3 loop is CACDAIPAGGILDKLIF. The CDR3 DNA follows: TGTGCCTGTGACGCTATCCCCGCTGGGGGGATATTGGATAAACTCATCTTC.

In the case of this clone: It differs at one base from a far larger clone, so likely a read error. Other DNA sequences in this sample translate to the same CDR3. V is TRAV36/DV7 and J is TRDJ1; 8 bases agree with TRDD3. The CDR3 spans 15 residues. Germline V gene sequence: CDR1 VTNFRS, CDR2 LTSSGIE (reference sequence). Trimming removed 5 bases from V and 3 bases from J; junction bases left unmatched: 12. The CDR3 reads CAVVYWGPRPDKLIF. CDR3 DNA sequence: TGTGCTGTAGTGTACTGGGGGCCTCGTCCCGATAAACTCATCTTT. Together with reference TRAV36/DV7 and TRDJ1, the CDR3 gives the full variable domain: EDKVVQSPLSLVVHEGDTVTLNCSYEVTNFRSLLWYKQEKKAPTFLFMLTSSGIEKKSGRLSSILDKKELSSILNITATQTGDSAIYLCAVVYWGPRPDKLIFGKGTRVTVEP.

This clone was detected a few times. The TCRdb protein comes from a much larger clone and disagrees with this DNA's translation at residue 16, likely due to a read error; the protein given here is derived from the DNA. The chain carries TRDV2 and TRDJ3; the match to TRDD3 covers 13 bases. Germline CDR1 and CDR2: GEAIGNYY and EKD. This CDR3 region has 22 residues. As DNA, the CDR3 is TGTGCCTGTGACCGGCTACTGGGGGATACGACACTAAGCTCCTGGGGCACCCGACAGATGTTTTTC. Its translation is CACDRLLGDTTLSSWGTRQMFF.

This clone was detected only a few times. One base separates it from a far larger clone, so it is likely a read error. Within the sample, other DNA sequences also encode this same CDR3. V gene TRDV3 combines with J gene TRDJ1; a possible D gene is TRDD3 (5 bases). The CDR3 is 16 residues long. Trimming cost V 1 base and J 3 bases, with 21 bases left between them. Germline V gives CDR1 TVYSNPD, CDR2 GDNSRS (reference sequence). This CDR3 reads CAFTNAGDTLPDKLIF. Here the CDR3 DNA reads TGTGCCTTTACTAATGCGGGCGATACATTGCCCGATAAACTCATCTTT.

As regards this clone: This likely reflects a read error, since a far larger clone is one base away. The rearrangement links TRDV2 to TRDJ3; 10 bases match TRDD3. The CDR3 totals 22 residues. Per germline, CDR1 GEAIGNYY and CDR2 EKD. The CDR3 DNA is TGTGCCCGTGACTCACCGGGCATGGGGGATACCCTAAGCCCCTGGGACACCCGACAGATGTTTTTC. Its protein product is CARDSPGMGDTLSPWDTRQMFF.

As for this clone: The TCRdb protein comes from a much larger clone and disagrees with this DNA's translation at residue 3, likely due to a read error; the protein given here is derived from the DNA. The CDR3 DNA sequence: TGTGCTTTTGGGGAACCGTTACTAACCCGTACTGGGGGATACGCGAAGAAGCTCTACACCGATAAACTCATCTTT. Its protein product is CAFGEPLLTRTGGYAKKLYTDKLIF. The gene calls are TRDV1 and TRDJ1; 13 nucleotides agree with TRDD3. Germline V lookup: CDR1 TSWWSYY, CDR2 QGS. The CDR3 has 25 amino acids.

In this sample, this clone turned up a few times. The likely explanation is a read error, given a far larger clone one base away. The sample holds other DNA sequences that translate to the same CDR3. The V and J genes are TRDV3 and TRDJ1; 11 bases are a match to TRDD3. The V gene's germline CDR1 is TVYSNPD and CDR2 GDNSRS (reference sequence). The CDR3 consists of 17 residues. The ends lost 3 bases at V and 4 bases at J; junction bases unmatched: 16. Here the CDR3 reads CAFNPSSDWGIGDKLIF. CDR3 coding DNA: TGTGCCTTCAATCCCTCCTCCGACTGGGGGATAGGCGATAAACTCATCTTT.

This clone turned up a few times. A far larger clone is only one base removed, so a read error is likely. This specimen includes other DNA sequences encoding the same CDR3. The V call is TRDV2, the J call TRDJ1; D remains unclear. V was pared by 0 bases and J by 0 bases, with 22 bases between. The germline V gene has CDR1 GEAIGNYY and CDR2 EKD. CDR3 length: 19 amino acids. CDR3 loop: CACDTIPQAGSGYTDKLIF. CDR3 DNA sequence: TGTGCCTGTGACACCATACCTCAGGCGGGAAGCGGGTACACCGATAAACTCATCTTT.

A few counts support this clone. Translating this DNA gives a protein that differs at residue 7 from the TCRdb one, which belongs to a much larger clone; a read error is likely, and the protein shown is this translation. The genes are TRDV2 and TRDJ1; possibly TRDD3 for D (5 bases). This CDR3 is built from 14 residues. V dropped 4 bases and J dropped 4 bases, with 15 bases sitting between them. Per the germline V gene, CDR1 is GEAIGNYY and CDR2 is EKD. As DNA, the CDR3 is TGTGCCTGTGATAAGGTATCAGGGGGCGATAAACTCATCTTT. Its protein product is CACDKVSGGDKLIF.

There are a few counts of this clone. TCRdb has a much larger clone's protein, which differs at residue 6 from the translation of this DNA, likely because of a read error; what is shown is the protein translated from the DNA. The chain joins TRDV3 to TRDJ1, with 7 bases that match TRDD3. The V gene end was trimmed by 1 base and the J gene end by 0 bases; junction bases not matched to a gene: 8. This CDR3 is built from 15 residues. Germline V gene data show CDR1 as TVYSNPD and CDR2 as GDNSRS (reference sequence). This CDR3 is CAFTNSGGYTDKLIF. CDR3 sequence (DNA): TGTGCCTTTACAAACTCCGGGGGATACACCGATAAACTCATCTTT.

A note on this clone: A far larger clone differs by one base, so this is likely a read error. Other DNA sequences of this sample code for an identical CDR3. The V and J genes are TRDV1 and TRDJ1; TRDD3 aligns across 9 bases. J was trimmed by 0 bases and V by 5 bases; bases with no gene match: 34. Germline-derived CDR1 and CDR2 are TSWWSYY and QGS. This CDR3 has 25 residues. DNA of the CDR3: TGTGCTCTTGGGCCAGAACTAATTCCCACCCTACTCGGTACTGGGGGAGGAACTTACACCGATAAACTCATCTTT. Residues: CALGPELIPTLLGTGGGTYTDKLIF.

Details on this clone: The amino acid sequence in TCRdb belongs to a much larger clone and departs from this DNA's translation at residue 5, likely a sequencing read error; the sequence shown is translated from the DNA. The rearrangement joins TRDV1 to TRDJ1, with TRDD3 matching over 11 bases. This CDR3 contains 24 residues. Looked up from germline, CDR1 is TSWWSYY and CDR2 is QGS. V was clipped by 4 bases and J by 0 bases; unmatched bases: 28. The CDR3 here is CALGVLLFYALSGGYAVYTDKLIF. CDR3 sequence (DNA): TGTGCTCTTGGGGTACTATTGTTCTACGCACTTAGTGGGGGATACGCAGTGTACACCGATAAACTCATCTTT.

A word on this clone: The TCRdb record carries a much larger clone's protein, which differs from this DNA's translation at residue 5; a read error is the likely cause, and the protein listed here is the DNA translation. This chain links TRDV1 with TRDJ1; 11 nucleotides align to TRDD3. CDR3 size: 19 residues. V gave up 4 bases and J gave up 2 bases; unmatched junction bases: 15. Germline CDR1 reads TSWWSYY; CDR2 reads QGS. The CDR3: CALGGPKLGDTFFTDKLIF. As DNA, the CDR3 is TGTGCTCTTGGGGGACCGAAGCTGGGGGATACTTTTTTTACCGATAAACTCATCTTT.

Concerning this clone: The mismatch at residue 5 between this DNA's translation and the TCRdb protein of a much larger clone likely reflects a read error; the protein shown is translated from the DNA. The same CDR3 is also encoded by other DNA sequences in this sample. The chain is built from TRDV1 and TRDJ1; 13 positions match TRDD3. The CDR3 runs to 25 residues. The germline CDR1 and CDR2 sequences are TSWWSYY and QGS. V lost 4 bases to trimming and J lost 0 bases; unmatched junction nucleotides: 29. The CDR3 loop is CALGGPLLTRTGGYAKKLYTDKLIF. CDR3 bases: TGTGCTCTTGGGGGACCGTTACTAACCCGTACTGGGGGATACGCGAAGAAGCTCTACACCGATAAACTCATCTTT.

Relative to its sample, this clone is large. The sample has other DNA sequences that encode this CDR3 too. The genes are TRDV1 and TRDJ1, with TRDD3 matching 13 bases. This CDR3 has 23 residues. Germline-derived CDR1 and CDR2 are TSWWSYY and QGS. V lost 0 bases, J lost 3 bases, and 22 bases stayed unmatched. This chain's CDR3 is CALGELTTYWGIRVFSLPDKLIF. CDR3 bases: TGTGCTCTTGGGGAACTTACGACTTACTGGGGGATACGCGTATTCTCTCTCCCCGATAAACTCATCTTT.